Listed here are 15 T cell receptor beta chains from one sample, sequenced in a study of shared clonotypes between healthy human individuals. Here immunoSEQ multiplex PCR was the method, and the copy in TCRdb shows in-frame clones only, minus some. Among hundreds of thousands of clones, about 96% were seen once, and the ten largest hold less than 0.25%. Naive CD8 cells comprised CD45RO-negative, CCR7-positively selected cells, excluding terminally differentiated effector memory CD45RA+ cells. Material for sequencing was naive CD8+ T cells sorted from blood. The receptors here all came from a man aged 30 to 45 in good health.

This clone was observed a single time. The chain is built from TRBV28 and TRBJ2-4; D gene ambiguous. From germline, CDR1 is MDHEN and CDR2 SYDVKM. V dropped 4 bases and J dropped 15 bases, with 16 bases sitting between them. CDR3 length: 12 residues. CDR3 protein: CASSSGGRYPYF. CDR3 in DNA: TGTGCCAGCAGTTCCGGTGGCAGGTATCCGTACTTC. The full variable domain, completed using reference TRBV28 and TRBJ2-4, is DVKVTQSSRYLVKRTGEKVFLECVQDMDHENMFWYRQDPGLGLRLIYFSYDVKMKEKGDIPEGYSVSREKKERFSLILESASTNQTSMYLCASSSGGRYPYFGAGTRLSVL.

The chain combines TRBV18 with TRBJ2-1; 7 nucleotides agree with TRBD1. This CDR3 has 13 amino acids. With V trimmed by 3 bases and J by 8 bases, 4 bases remained unmatched. CDR1 and CDR2 (germline): KGHSH, LQKENI. The CDR3 DNA reads as TGTGCCAGCTCACCGACAGGGTTGGATGAGCAGTTCTTC. It translates to CASSPTGLDEQFF.

This chain links TRBV5-4 with TRBJ2-2; the D gene is possibly TRBD2 (5 bases). The V and J ends lost 0 bases and 5 bases respectively, with 17 bases between them. The CDR3 is 17 residues long. Germline values: CDR1 SGHNT, CDR2 YYREEE (reference sequence). CDR3 residues: CASSLATVEGGTGELFF. As DNA, the CDR3 is TGTGCCAGCAGCTTGGCTACCGTGGAAGGAGGAACCGGGGAGCTGTTTTTT.

The chain uses TRBV29-1 and TRBJ1-4; 8 nucleotides match TRBD1. With V trimmed by 1 base and J by 4 bases, 5 bases remained unmatched. The germline CDR1 and CDR2 sequences are SQVTM and ANQGSEA. There are 15 residues in the CDR3. Here the CDR3 DNA reads TGCAGCGTTGAAGGGACCGGACAGGGTAATGAAAAACTGTTTTTT. This translates into CSVEGTGQGNEKLFF. The full variable domain, with the rest looked up from reference TRBV29-1 and TRBJ1-4, is SAVISQKPSRDICQRGTSLTIQCQVDSQVTMMFWYRQQPGQSLTLIATANQGSEATYESGFVIDKFPISRPNLTFSTLTVSNMSPEDSSIYLCSVEGTGQGNEKLFFGSGTQLSVL.

The chain combines TRBV28 with TRBJ2-1, with 10 bases lining up with TRBD2. The CDR3 covers 16 residues. Trimming removed 3 bases from V and 6 bases from J; junction bases left unmatched: 8. Germline V gene lookup returns CDR1 MDHEN and CDR2 SYDVKM. This CDR3 reads CASSFALAGVSNEQFF. The CDR3 DNA reads TGTGCCAGCAGTTTTGCTCTAGCGGGAGTTTCCAATGAGCAGTTCTTC.

The V gene is TRBV19, the J gene TRBJ2-6, with D possibly matching TRBD1 (6 bases). This CDR3 has 15 residues. Germline V gene data show CDR1 as LNHDA and CDR2 as SQIVND (reference sequence). V gave up 5 bases and J gave up 1 base, with 9 bases separating them. CDR3 sequence reads: CASSAQGSGANVLTF. In DNA, the CDR3 is TGTGCCAGTAGTGCGCAGGGGTCTGGGGCCAACGTCCTGACTTTC.

Only one count was recorded for this clone. The CDR3 region is CASSLDLTGLGNQPQHF. CDR3 coding DNA: TGTGCCAGCAGCTTAGATCTAACAGGGTTAGGCAATCAGCCCCAGCATTTT. This chain links TRBV11-2 with TRBJ1-5; D possibly corresponds to TRBD1 (6 bases). Germline assignment: CDR1 SGHAT and CDR2 FQNNGV. The V end lost 0 bases, the J end lost 2 bases, and 14 bases lay between the germline ends. This CDR3 comprises 17 residues.

The rearrangement links TRBV4-3 to TRBJ2-2; 9 positions agree with TRBD1. The V segment lost 2 bases and the J segment 6 bases; nucleotides outside the gene matches: 4. CDR1 is LGHNA and CDR2 is YSLEER in the germline V gene. This CDR3 spans 15 amino acids. CDR3 amino acids: CASSQFDRGAGELFF. Here the CDR3 DNA reads TGCGCCAGCAGCCAATTCGACAGGGGGGCCGGGGAGCTGTTTTTT.

The chain links TRBV7-8 to TRBJ2-7; no clear D gene. The CDR3 extends over 20 amino acids. Per germline, CDR1 SGHVS and CDR2 FQNEAQ. Trimming pared 5 bases from V and 3 bases from J, leaving 32 bases between. The CDR3 bases are TGTGCCAGCAGCGGAAACCCAGCCCAACTTCAGGCAGAAGGCCTCTACGAGCAGTACTTC. Translation gives CASSGNPAQLQAEGLYEQYF.

V is TRBV6-8 and J is TRBJ1-1; possibly TRBD1 for D (5 bases). This CDR3 region has 14 residues. The germline CDR1 and CDR2 sequences are MNHGY and SAAAGT. V shed 5 bases and J shed 6 bases, with 16 bases lying between them. The CDR3: CASSTKFWGAEAFF. The DNA for the CDR3 is TGTGCCAGCAGTACCAAGTTCTGGGGCGCTGAAGCTTTCTTT.

The V call is TRBV15, the J call TRBJ2-7; the match to TRBD2 covers 14 bases. The germline V gene has CDR1 LNHNV and CDR2 YYDKDF (reference sequence). The junction had 4 bases not matched to a gene; V was cut back by 3 bases and J by 6 bases. The length of the CDR3 is 15 residues. In DNA, the CDR3 is TGTGCCACCAGCAGTCCGGGACTAGCGGGAGTCGAGCAGTACTTC. Translated, it gives CATSSPGLAGVEQYF. The whole variable domain, filled in from reference TRBV15 and TRBJ2-7, reads DAMVIQNPRYQVTQFGKPVTLSCSQTLNHNVMYWYQQKSSQAPKLLFHYYDKDFNNEADTPDNFQSRRPNTSFCFLDIRSPGLGDTAMYLCATSSPGLAGVEQYFGPGTRLTVT.

The gene calls are TRBV7-2 and TRBJ2-2; unclear D gene. V lost 3 bases and J 6 bases, leaving 17 bases between the germline ends. CDR3 length: 16 amino acids. From germline, CDR1 is SGHTA and CDR2 FQGNSA. In nucleotides, the CDR3 is TGTGCCAGCAGCTTTCGACCCTCGTTCCGCGCCGGGGAGCTGTTTTTT. This encodes CASSFRPSFRAGELFF.

This chain uses TRBV19 with TRBJ2-1; TRBD1 might be the D (6 bases). Trimming cost V 4 bases and J 8 bases, with 15 bases left between them. CDR1 and CDR2 from the germline V gene are LNHDA and SQIVND (reference sequence). This CDR3 has 14 amino acids. The CDR3 DNA is TGTGCCAGTAGTAATTACAGGGAACTCCATGAGCAGTTCTTC. It encodes CASSNYRELHEQFF.

V usage is TRBV30 and J usage is TRBJ2-7; a weak D match, TRBD1 (6 bases). The V and J ends lost 4 bases and 0 bases respectively, with 10 bases between them. The CDR3 totals 13 residues. Germline V lookup: CDR1 GTSNPN, CDR2 SVGIG (reference sequence). CDR3 protein: CAWNGGSSYEQYF. DNA of the CDR3: TGTGCCTGGAATGGGGGCAGCTCCTACGAGCAGTACTTC.

V usage is TRBV29-1 and J usage is TRBJ2-5, with D uncertain. Germline values: CDR1 SQVTM, CDR2 ANQGSEA. This CDR3 has 14 amino acids. V dropped 0 bases and J dropped 2 bases, with 10 bases sitting between them. CDR3 coding DNA: TGCAGCGTTGAAGATCGAGCGAGGCAAGAGACCCAGTACTTC. It translates to CSVEDRARQETQYF.